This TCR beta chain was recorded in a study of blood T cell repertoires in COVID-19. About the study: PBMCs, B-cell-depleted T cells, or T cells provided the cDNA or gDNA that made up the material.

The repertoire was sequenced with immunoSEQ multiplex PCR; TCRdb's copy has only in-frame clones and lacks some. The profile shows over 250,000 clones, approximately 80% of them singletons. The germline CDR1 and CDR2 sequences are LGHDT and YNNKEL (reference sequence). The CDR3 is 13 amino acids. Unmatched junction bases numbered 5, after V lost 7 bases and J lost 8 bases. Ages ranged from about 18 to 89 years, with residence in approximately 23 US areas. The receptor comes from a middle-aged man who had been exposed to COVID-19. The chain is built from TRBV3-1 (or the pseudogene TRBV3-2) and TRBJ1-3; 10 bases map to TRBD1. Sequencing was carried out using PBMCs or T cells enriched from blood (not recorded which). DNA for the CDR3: TGTGCCAGCAAGGCAGGACAGGGGGACACCATATATTTT. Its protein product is CASKAGQGDTIYF.